This T cell receptor (beta chain) was identified in a study of radiation and T cells in renal cell carcinoma. Here immunoSEQ multiplex PCR was the method, and the copy in TCRdb shows in-frame clones only, minus some. The data contain tens of thousands of clones, 75% to 90% of them singletons. Stated time point: blood 2 weeks post-SBRT. Treatment: 15 Gy SBRT to primary tumor, nephrectomy 4 weeks later. V gave up 3 bases and J gave up 6 bases, with 17 bases separating them. The CDR3 has 15 amino acids. CDR1 SGHRS and CDR2 YFSETQ come from the germline V gene. V is TRBV5-1 and J is TRBJ2-3; D gene uncertain. Sequenced here: blood, sampled from a patient whose treatment included radiotherapy and nephrectomy. The source is a woman in her 70s with renal cell carcinoma. The CDR3 bases are TGCGCCAGCAGCTCGCCGATGGGCAGGCCGGATACGCAGTATTTT. As protein: CASSSPMGRPDTQYF.